The TCR beta chain under discussion was sequenced for a study of blood T cell repertoires in COVID-19. Study as a whole: The cDNA or gDNA used as material had been derived from T cells, B-cell-depleted T cells, or PBMCs.

Original methodology: By means of reference gene primer amplification, nucleated cell counts were estimated. Sequencing used immunoSEQ multiplex PCR; TCRdb keeps in-frame clones, though not all of them. V, J and clone size are taken as reported in that table, and D and trimming were inferred from the DNA itself. The sample consists of around 83,000 clones, about 85% of them appearing once. Trimming removed 2 bases at V and 3 bases at J, with 5 bases between. Germline assignment: CDR1 SGHNT and CDR2 YENEEA. CDR3 length: 12 residues. The source is a woman aged 70-85 years with acute or convalescent COVID-19. The V call is TRBV11-3, the J call TRBJ2-7; tentative D call: TRBD2 (5 bases). Sequencing was performed on peripheral blood. CDR3 region: CASSLSGYEQYV. The CDR3 bases are TGTGCCAGCAGCTTAAGCGGCTACGAGCAGTACGTC.